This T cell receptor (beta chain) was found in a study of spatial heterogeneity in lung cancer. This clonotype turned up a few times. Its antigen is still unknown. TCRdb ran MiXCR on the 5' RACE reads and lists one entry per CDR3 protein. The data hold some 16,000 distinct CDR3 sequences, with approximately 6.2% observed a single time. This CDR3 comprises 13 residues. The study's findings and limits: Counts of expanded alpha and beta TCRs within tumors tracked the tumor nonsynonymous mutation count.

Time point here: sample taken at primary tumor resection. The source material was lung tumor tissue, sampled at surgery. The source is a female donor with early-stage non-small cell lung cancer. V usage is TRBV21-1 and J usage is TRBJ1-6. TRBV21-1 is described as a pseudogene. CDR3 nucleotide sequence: TGTGCCAGCGGTTTAACAATTAATTCACCCCTCCACTTT. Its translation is CASGLTINSPLHF.